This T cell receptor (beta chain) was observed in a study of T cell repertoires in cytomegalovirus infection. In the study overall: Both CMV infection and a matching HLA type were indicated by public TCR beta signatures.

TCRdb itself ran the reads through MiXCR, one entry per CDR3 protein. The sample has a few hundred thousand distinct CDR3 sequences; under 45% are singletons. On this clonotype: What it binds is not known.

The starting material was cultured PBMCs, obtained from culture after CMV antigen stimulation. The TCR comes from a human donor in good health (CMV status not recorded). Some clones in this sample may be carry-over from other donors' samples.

The CDR3 sequence is CASSLFPTSVTDTQYF. CDR3 nucleotides: TGTGCCAGCAGTTTATTCCCGACTAGCGTCACAGATACGCAGTATTTT. The rearrangement links TRBV27 to TRBJ2-3; 8 bases are a match to TRBD2. The J segment lost 2 bases and the V segment lost 1 base, leaving 5 bases of the junction unmatched. CDR1 and CDR2 from the germline V gene are MNHEY and SMNVEV (reference sequence). The CDR3 loop spans 16 amino acids.